The 15 T cell receptor beta chains below all came from one sample that was sequenced in a study of CD8+ T cells in alopecia areata. cDNA serving as the sequencing template came from extracted, reverse transcribed RNA. Profiling relied on immunoSEQ multiplex PCR, and the TCRdb table lists in-frame clones only, not all of them. The sample gives some 150,000 clones, around 83% of which show up once; approximately 13% is in the top ten. The treatment: oral pan-JAK inhibitor, 5-10 mg twice daily. The specimen comprised CD8+ T cells sorted from blood, sampled at week 4, from a patient treated with tofacitinib. All receptors come from a human donor with alopecia areata.

The rearrangement links TRBV7-9 to TRBJ2-7; 7 positions agree with TRBD1. Germline assignment: CDR1 SEHNR and CDR2 FQNEAQ (reference sequence). The CDR3 extends over 14 amino acids. J was trimmed by 2 bases and V by 4 bases; bases with no gene match: 5. CDR3 residues: CASSSGTAPYEQYF. The CDR3, as DNA: TGTGCCAGCAGCTCCGGGACAGCACCCTACGAGCAGTACTTC.

This clone was found once. The chain combines TRBV10-3 with TRBJ2-7; D possibly corresponds to TRBD2 (6 bases). Germline V gene sequence: CDR1 ENHRY, CDR2 SYGVKD. The ends were cut back, 2 bases at V and 6 bases at J, with 14 bases in the middle. The CDR3 loop spans 14 amino acids. The CDR3 spells CAISEGGRTAEQYF. For the CDR3, the DNA is TGTGCCATCAGTGAGGGAGGGAGAACTGCCGAGCAGTACTTC.

Notes on this clone: Because the CDR3 is missing its conserved closing phenylalanine or tryptophan, this is likely a read error. The chain has TRBV5-1 and TRBJ2-3; 9 positions match TRBD2. The CDR3 is 17 residues long. Germline CDR1 is SGHRS and CDR2 is YFSETQ. V lost 4 bases, J lost 4 bases, and 13 bases stayed unmatched. CDR3 in amino acids: CASSTTTRAGGPDTQYY. The CDR3 bases are TGCGCCAGCAGCACTACGACTCGAGCGGGGGGACCAGATACGCAGTATTAT.

This chain links TRBV5-4 with TRBJ2-3, with 8 bases aligning to TRBD2. J was trimmed by 0 bases and V by 4 bases; bases with no gene match: 10. The CDR3 spans 17 residues. Germline V gene sequence: CDR1 SGHNT, CDR2 YYREEE (reference sequence). The CDR3 spells CASSHSAREGSTDTQYF. CDR3 sequence (DNA): TGTGCCAGCAGCCACTCCGCACGGGAGGGAAGCACAGATACGCAGTATTTT.

The rearrangement joins TRBV6-5 to TRBJ2-1; tentatively, D is TRBD1 (6 bases). CDR1 is MNHEY and CDR2 is SVGAGI in the germline V gene. The CDR3 totals 12 residues. V was pared by 5 bases and J by 7 bases, with 9 bases between. The CDR3 here is CASSPQGNEQFF. CDR3 nucleotides: TGTGCCAGCAGTCCTCAGGGGAATGAGCAGTTCTTC.

V is TRBV6-1 and J is TRBJ2-1, with unresolved D. The CDR3 length is 13 residues. V lost 0 bases, J lost 4 bases, and 4 bases lay in between. From germline, CDR1 is MNHNS and CDR2 SASEGT. The CDR3 DNA sequence: TGTGCCAGCAGTGAAGCGGATTACAATGAGCAGTTCTTC. Translated: CASSEADYNEQFF.

Worth noting for this clone: The same CDR3 arises from other DNA sequences in this sample as well. The V gene is TRBV30, the J gene TRBJ2-7; D is possibly TRBD1 (6 bases). Looked up from germline, CDR1 is GTSNPN and CDR2 is SVGIG (reference sequence). The V gene lost 0 bases and the J gene lost 2 bases, with 8 bases spanning the gap. This CDR3 region has 13 residues. In DNA, the CDR3 is TGTGCCTGGAGTGTAGGGACAACCTACGAGCAGTACTTC. This gives the protein CAWSVGTTYEQYF.

The V and J genes are TRBV9 and TRBJ1-2; 7 bases are shared with TRBD1. The CDR3 consists of 15 residues. The V gene end was trimmed by 4 bases and the J gene end by 12 bases; junction bases not matched to a gene: 18. Per the germline V gene, CDR1 is SGDLS and CDR2 is YYNGEE. This CDR3 reads CASSLPRETGRPDTF. CDR3 bases: TGTGCCAGCAGCCTCCCACGTGAGACAGGGCGTCCCGACACCTTC. The full variable domain, with the rest looked up from reference TRBV9 and TRBJ1-2, is DSGVTQTPKHLITATGQRVTLRCSPRSGDLSVYWYQQSLDQGLQFLIQYYNGEERAKGNILERFSAQQFPDLHSELNLSSLELGDSALYFCASSLPRETGRPDTFGSGTRLTVV.

V and J are TRBV29-1 and TRBJ1-2; 9 nucleotides agree with TRBD1. The CDR3 is 11 residues long. Germline V CDR1 and CDR2: SQVTM, ANQGSEA. Trimming took 7 bases from V and 6 from J; bases not matched to a gene: 3. The DNA of the CDR3 is TGCAGCGCTTGGGACAGGGATGGCTACACCTTC. Protein sequence: CSAWDRDGYTF.

This clone is categorized as large. V gene TRBV7-9 combines with J gene TRBJ2-1; 12 bases are a match to TRBD1. CDR3 size: 15 residues. CDR1 SEHNR and CDR2 FQNEAQ come from the germline V gene (reference sequence). Germline trimming cut 5 bases from V and 10 bases from J; bases unmatched to any gene: 9. The chain's CDR3 is CASSRDRGLLGEQFF. Written as DNA, the CDR3 is TGTGCCAGCAGCCGGGACAGGGGGCTTCTTGGGGAGCAGTTCTTC.

This clone has more than one count but fewer than ten. The chain recombines TRBV27 with TRBJ2-5, with D maybe TRBD2 (5 bases). V lost 5 bases to trimming and J lost 6 bases, with 22 bases between them. The V gene's germline CDR1 is MNHEY and CDR2 SMNVEV (reference sequence). The CDR3 spans 16 residues. The CDR3 here is CASSPVVVYTGKTQYF. In DNA, the CDR3 is TGTGCCAGCAGTCCGGTGGTCGTATACACGGGGAAGACCCAGTACTTC.

The V gene is TRBV5-6, the J gene TRBJ2-1; the D is unclear. CDR3 length: 13 residues. The V end was cut by 7 bases, the J end by 5 bases, with 13 bases between. Looked up from germline, CDR1 is SGHDT and CDR2 is YYEEEE. CDR3 sequence reads: CASSLAGHNEQFF. The CDR3 nucleotides read TGTGCCAGCTCCCTTGCCGGGCACAATGAGCAGTTCTTC.

V and J are TRBV29-1 and TRBJ2-5, with 8 positions matching TRBD1. The end of the DNA fits TRBJ2-7 better, so the J call may be wrong. The CDR3 contains 12 residues. In germline, CDR1 is SQVTM, CDR2 ANQGSEA. The CDR3 protein is CSVTGEFYEQYF. The CDR3, as DNA: TGCAGCGTGACAGGGGAATTCTACGAGCAGTACTTC.

This chain joins TRBV5-5 and TRBJ2-7; D is unresolved. Germline CDR1 SGHKS, CDR2 YYEKEE (reference sequence). V was shortened by 2 bases and J by 5 bases, with 8 bases between the two germline ends. This CDR3 is built from 12 residues. In DNA form, the CDR3 reads TGTGCCAGCAGCTTCCATCGTAACGAGCAGTACTTC. It yields the protein CASSFHRNEQYF.

J is TRBJ2-3 and V is TRBV5-1; TRBD2 agrees at 8 bases. V lost 1 base and J lost 2; bases outside the gene matches: 9. Germline V gene lookup returns CDR1 SGHRS and CDR2 YFSETQ. CDR3 length equals 17 residues. CDR3 nucleotide sequence: TGCGCCAGCAGCTTGTTTTCTATAGCGGGATTCACAGATACGCAGTATTTT. It translates to CASSLFSIAGFTDTQYF.